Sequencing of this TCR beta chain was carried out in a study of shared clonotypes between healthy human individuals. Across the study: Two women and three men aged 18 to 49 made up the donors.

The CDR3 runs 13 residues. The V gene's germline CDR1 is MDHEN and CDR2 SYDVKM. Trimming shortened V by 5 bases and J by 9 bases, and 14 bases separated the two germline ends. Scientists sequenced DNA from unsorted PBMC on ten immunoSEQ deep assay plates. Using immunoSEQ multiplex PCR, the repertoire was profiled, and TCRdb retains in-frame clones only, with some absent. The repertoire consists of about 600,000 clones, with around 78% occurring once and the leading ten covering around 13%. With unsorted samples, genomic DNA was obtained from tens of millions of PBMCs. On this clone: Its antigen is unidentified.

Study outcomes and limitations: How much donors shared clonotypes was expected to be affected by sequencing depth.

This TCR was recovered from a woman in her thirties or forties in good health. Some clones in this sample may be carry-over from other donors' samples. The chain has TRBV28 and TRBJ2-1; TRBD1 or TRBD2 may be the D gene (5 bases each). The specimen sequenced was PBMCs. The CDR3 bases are TGTGCCAGCAGTCGGGGACCTTACGGTGAGCAGTTCTTC. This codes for CASSRGPYGEQFF.